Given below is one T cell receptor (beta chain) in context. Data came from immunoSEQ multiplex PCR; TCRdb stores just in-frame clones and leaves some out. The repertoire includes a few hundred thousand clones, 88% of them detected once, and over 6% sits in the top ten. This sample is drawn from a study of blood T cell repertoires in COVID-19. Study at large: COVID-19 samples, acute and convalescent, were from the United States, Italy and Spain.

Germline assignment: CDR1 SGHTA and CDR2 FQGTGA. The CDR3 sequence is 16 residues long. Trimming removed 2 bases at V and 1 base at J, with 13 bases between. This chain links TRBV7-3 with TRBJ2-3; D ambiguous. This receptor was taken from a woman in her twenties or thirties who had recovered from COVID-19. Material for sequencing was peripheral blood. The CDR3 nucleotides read TGTGCCAGCAGCTTAGGAGTAGGCCCCGGCACAGATACGCAGTATTTT. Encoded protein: CASSLGVGPGTDTQYF.